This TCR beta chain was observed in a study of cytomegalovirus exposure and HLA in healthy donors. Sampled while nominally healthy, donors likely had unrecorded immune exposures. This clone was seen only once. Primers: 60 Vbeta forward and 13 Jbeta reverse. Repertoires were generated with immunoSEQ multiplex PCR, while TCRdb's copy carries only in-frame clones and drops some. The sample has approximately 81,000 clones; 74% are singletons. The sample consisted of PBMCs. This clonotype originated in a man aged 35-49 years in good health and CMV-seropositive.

The chain's CDR3 is CASSLGGPYNEQFF. CDR3 coding DNA: TGTGCCAGTAGTTTAGGGGGCCCCTACAATGAGCAGTTCTTC. The chain recombines TRBV19 with TRBJ2-1, with 7 bases that match TRBD1. Trimming cost V 5 bases and J 2 bases; bases outside gene matches: 3. From germline, CDR1 is LNHDA and CDR2 SQIVND (reference sequence). CDR3 length: 14 amino acids.